Sequencing of this T cell receptor (beta chain) was carried out in a study of blood T cell repertoires in COVID-19. Here immunoSEQ multiplex PCR was the method, and the copy in TCRdb shows in-frame clones only, minus some. This sample carries roughly 180,000 clones, 80% to 85% of them seen once, and the ten largest clones take about 7%. This clone was counted once. The CDR3 spans 17 residues. Germline lookup yields CDR1 MGHDK and CDR2 SYGVNS. The J segment lost 4 bases and the V segment lost 3 bases, leaving 12 bases of the junction unmatched. This clonotype was obtained from a woman in her thirties or forties with COVID-19, enrolled during active disease. This chain uses TRBV25-1 with TRBJ1-3; 7 nucleotides agree with TRBD1. The sample comprised peripheral blood. CDR3 residues: CASSDLIDRVEGNTIYF. The DNA of the CDR3 is TGTGCCAGCAGTGACCTCATCGACAGGGTGGAGGGAAACACCATATATTTT.